This T cell receptor (beta chain) was documented in a study of cytomegalovirus exposure and HLA in healthy donors. It was with 60 Vbeta and 13 Jbeta primers that the PCR ran. Original processing notes: There were 80 million or so unique TCR beta chains by a later count, and 8.5 million to 14 million of them were shared. Assay used: immunoSEQ multiplex PCR; TCRdb lists only in-frame clones, some missing. D and trimming were read from the DNA, whereas the V and J calls and clone size are those reported in that table. The repertoire holds approximately 140,000 clones, with about 80% as singletons. Trimming took 3 bases from V and 4 from J; bases not matched to a gene: 8. CDR1 is SGHRS and CDR2 is YFSETQ in the germline V gene. The CDR3 runs to 16 residues. General study results and limits: In a later analysis, at a false discovery rate of 0.05, 16,951 TCR beta sequences were associated with HLA alleles. Using the classifier, cytomegalovirus status was reportedly diagnosed with high specificity and sensitivity. Most TCR sequences showed up rarely, but some public TCRs showed up in many donors.

A word on this clone: Its matching antigen is unknown.

The rearrangement uses TRBV5-1 and TRBJ2-1; 9 positions match TRBD1. This receptor was identified in a man aged 40-49 years in good health and CMV-seropositive. What was sequenced was PBMCs. CDR3 nucleotide sequence: TGCGCCAGCAGCTCACAAACCGGGACAGGGTACAATGAGCAGTTCTTC. Its translation: CASSSQTGTGYNEQFF.